Following are 19 T cell receptor beta chains from one sample sequenced in a study of human T cells and chemical hapten exposure. TCRdb processed the RACE reads anew with MiXCR; each CDR3 protein has one entry. Of 75,000 to 90,000 distinct CDR3 sequences in the sample, approximately 11% are singletons; the top ten hold around 3.7%. The time point denotes: patch test 3, about 24 weeks after DPC sensitization. The treatment here: therapeutic diphenylcyclopropenone sensitization with weekly scalp DPC. The sample in question was whole blood, obtained in connection with sensitization to the hapten diphenylcyclopropenone (DPC). Receptor source: a woman in her fifties or sixties with alopecia areata. Some clones in this sample may be carry-over from other donors' samples.

The chain has TRBV21-1 and TRBJ2-3. TRBV21-1 is marked as a pseudogene. CDR3 length: 17 amino acids. Written as DNA, the CDR3 is TGTGCCAGCAGCAAAGAGCGAATAGACCCGTGCACAGATACGCAGTATTTT. This codes for CASSKERIDPCTDTQYF.

This clonotype has at least ten counts. The chain uses TRBV20-1 and TRBJ1-1, with TRBD1 identical over 8 bases. With V trimmed by 0 bases and J by 4 bases, 10 bases remained unmatched. From germline, CDR1 is DFQATT and CDR2 SNEGSKA (reference sequence). This CDR3 is 16 amino acids long. The CDR3 nucleotides read TGCAGTGCTAGAGACCTGGACAGGGTTCGGGGCACTGAAGCTTTCTTT. This gives the protein CSARDLDRVRGTEAFF.

The sample holds a few counts of this clonotype. This chain uses TRBV10-2 with TRBJ1-6; TRBD1 might be the D (5 bases). The CDR3 is 16 amino acids. Germline assignment: CDR1 WSHSY and CDR2 SAAADI. V was trimmed by 2 bases and J by 5 bases, leaving 13 bases between them. The CDR3 reads CASSEGQSGHNSPLHF. The CDR3 DNA sequence: TGCGCCAGCAGTGAGGGACAATCCGGGCATAATTCACCCCTCCACTTT.

The chain recombines TRBV7-3 with TRBJ2-2, with TRBD2 matching over 9 bases. V dropped 5 bases and J dropped 4; count of bases not matched to a gene: 5. Germline CDR1 SGHTA, CDR2 FQGTGA. The CDR3 loop spans 15 amino acids. DNA of the CDR3: TGTGCCAGCAGCGTTAGCGGGAGCCGCACCGGGGAGCTGTTTTTT. It yields the protein CASSVSGSRTGELFF.

The sample holds a few counts of this clonotype. This chain connects TRBV6-1 to TRBJ2-5; TRBD1 matches 7 bases. Germline V lookup: CDR1 MNHNS, CDR2 SASEGT. The CDR3 sequence is 15 residues long. After removal of 4 bases from V and 7 bases from J, the junction contained 12 bases not matched to a gene. The CDR3 nucleotides are TGTGCCAGCAGTGGCCCCGGACAGGCTGTTAGGACCCAGTACTTC. Translating it yields CASSGPGQAVRTQYF.

This clonotype was seen at least ten times. The chain combines TRBV6-2 or TRBV6-3 with TRBJ2-4, with a tentative D call TRBD1 (6 bases). This CDR3 spans 16 amino acids. The V gene's germline CDR1 is MNHEY and CDR2 SVGEGT. With 5 bases removed from V and 2 bases from J, the gap between germline ends came to 16 bases. Here the CDR3 DNA reads TGTGCCAGCAGTAAACACCGGGACACATCCAAAAACATTCAGTACTTC. It is translated as CASSKHRDTSKNIQYF.

As for this clonotype: A much larger clone lies one base from this, so it may be a read error. The rearrangement uses TRBV19 and TRBJ1-2; D gene unclear. Germline V gives CDR1 LNHDA, CDR2 SQIVND (reference sequence). The CDR3 contains 15 residues. V lost 5 bases and J 4 bases, leaving 17 bases between the germline ends. In nucleotides, the CDR3 is TGTGCCAGTAGTCCCTGCTCCGTGGGAACCTATGGCTACACCTTC. This translates into CASSPCSVGTYGYTF. Based on the CDR3 plus reference TRBV19 and TRBJ1-2, the full variable domain is DGGITQSPKYLFRKEGQNVTLSCEQNLNHDAMYWYRQDPGQGLRLIYYSQIVNDFQKGDIAEGYSVSREKKESFPLTVTSAQKNPTAFYLCASSPCSVGTYGYTFGSGTRLTVV.

This clonotype was detected once. The V and J genes are TRBV3-1 and TRBJ2-1; TRBD1 agrees at 9 bases. Trimming removed 3 bases from V and 8 bases from J; junction bases left unmatched: 11. The CDR3 loop spans 16 amino acids. Germline V gene sequence: CDR1 LGHDT, CDR2 YNNKEL (reference sequence). CDR3 nucleotides: TGTGCCAGCAGCCACTCTGGACAGGGGATCGAGGATGAGCAGTTCTTC. Amino acid sequence: CASSHSGQGIEDEQFF.

Only a few counts were recorded for this clonotype. This chain uses TRBV5-1 with TRBJ2-1; 8 nucleotides line up with TRBD1. The CDR3 consists of 15 residues. The trim removed 3 bases at V and 4 bases at J, leaving 6 bases unmatched. Germline loops: CDR1 SGHRS, CDR2 YFSETQ. The CDR3 DNA follows: TGCGCCAGCAGCTCCGACAGGGGATTTTACAATGAGCAGTTCTTC. Translating gives CASSSDRGFYNEQFF.

This chain connects TRBV3-1 to TRBJ1-6, with D perhaps matching TRBD1 (5 bases). V lost 2 bases and J lost 9, with 14 bases in between. The length of the CDR3 is 15 residues. The germline V gene has CDR1 LGHDT and CDR2 YNNKEL (reference sequence). CDR3 loop: CASSQTLMGGSPLHF. The CDR3 DNA reads as TGTGCCAGCAGCCAAACTTTAATGGGGGGTTCACCCCTCCACTTT.

This clonotype was counted between two and nine times. V usage is TRBV7-9 and J usage is TRBJ1-1; D is unresolved. V was trimmed by 1 base and J by 10 bases, leaving 22 bases between them. This CDR3 is built from 16 residues. Germline V lookup: CDR1 SEHNR, CDR2 FQNEAQ (reference sequence). The CDR3 reads CASSLGGVGTRGAAFF. The CDR3 DNA is TGTGCCAGCAGCTTAGGAGGTGTCGGCACCCGCGGTGCAGCTTTCTTT.

There are a few counts of this clonotype. CDR3: CASSGGGNTIYF. The CDR3 nucleotides are TGTGCCAGCAGTGGGGGTGGAAACACCATATATTTT. This chain joins TRBV25-1 and TRBJ1-3; D not resolved. Trimming took 4 bases from V and 3 from J, leaving 4 bases between them. This CDR3 spans 12 amino acids. CDR1 and CDR2 from the germline V gene are MGHDK and SYGVNS.

This clonotype was detected ten times or more. The chain combines TRBV6-5 with TRBJ2-7; 8 bases align to TRBD1. Germline CDR1 reads MNHEY; CDR2 reads SVGAGI. The CDR3 runs 21 residues. The J segment lost 2 bases and the V segment lost 2 bases, leaving 23 bases of the junction unmatched. CDR3 bases: TGTGCCAGCAGTTACCACACGCACCCGGGAGACAGGGGCCAAAAAACCTACGAGCAGTACTTC. Translation gives CASSYHTHPGDRGQKTYEQYF.

This clonotype was picked up a small number of times. This sequence joins TRBV7-9 and TRBJ1-2; 8 bases map to TRBD1. This CDR3 contains 14 residues. V was clipped by 5 bases and J by 4 bases; unmatched bases: 6. Germline CDR1 SEHNR, CDR2 FQNEAQ (reference sequence). The CDR3: CASSPGQEGYGYTF. The DNA of the CDR3 is TGTGCCAGCAGCCCGGGACAGGAGGGCTATGGCTACACCTTC.

The chain joins TRBV12-3 or TRBV12-4 to TRBJ2-2; no firm D call. The CDR3 has 12 amino acids. Trimming removed 4 bases from V and 5 bases from J, with 5 bases in between. Written as DNA, the CDR3 is TGTGCCAGCAGTTCCCAAACCGGGGAGCTGTTTTTT. Amino acids: CASSSQTGELFF.

This clonotype came up a few times. The chain recombines TRBV7-6 with TRBJ2-7; D is uncertain. In germline, CDR1 is SGHVS, CDR2 FNYEAQ. The CDR3 covers 12 residues. V lost 4 bases, J lost 2 bases, and 6 bases lay in between. The CDR3 nucleotides read TGTGCCAGCAGCTCGACCCCCTACGAGCAGTACTTC. This sequence encodes CASSSTPYEQYF.

The chain is built from TRBV29-1 and TRBJ2-1, with 8 bases matching TRBD2. The CDR3 spans 14 residues. The germline gives CDR1 SQVTM, CDR2 ANQGSEA. V lost 6 bases, J lost 7 bases, and 11 bases stayed unmatched. CDR3 DNA sequence: TGCAGCGTCGTTCCGGGACTAGGGGGGAATGAGCAGTTCTTC. Its protein product is CSVVPGLGGNEQFF.

This clonotype was counted between two and nine times. V and J are TRBV15 and TRBJ2-3, with 8 bases matching TRBD2. Germline CDR1 reads LNHNV; CDR2 reads YYDKDF (reference sequence). The CDR3 contains 13 residues. The V and J ends lost 7 bases and 3 bases, in that order; junction bases with no gene match: 3. CDR3 DNA: TGTGCCACCAAGCGGGGGACGACAGATACGCAGTATTTT. This sequence encodes CATKRGTTDTQYF. The whole variable domain, filled in from reference TRBV15 and TRBJ2-3, reads DAMVIQNPRYQVTQFGKPVTLSCSQTLNHNVMYWYQQKSSQAPKLLFHYYDKDFNNEADTPDNFQSRRPNTSFCFLDIRSPGLGDTAMYLCATKRGTTDTQYFGPGTRLTVL.

Only a few counts were recorded for this clonotype. V and J are TRBV18 and TRBJ1-5; D is unresolved. The V end was cut by 3 bases, the J end by 2 bases, with 11 bases between. Germline V lookup: CDR1 KGHSH, CDR2 LQKENI. CDR3 size: 15 residues. In nucleotides, the CDR3 is TGTGCCAGCTCACCCACGACCAAGGGCAATCAGCCCCAGCATTTT. Amino acid sequence: CASSPTTKGNQPQHF. The whole variable domain, filled in from reference TRBV18 and TRBJ1-5, reads NAGVMQNPRHLVRRRGQEARLRCSPMKGHSHVYWYRQLPEEGLKFMVYLQKENIIDESGMPKERFSAEFPKEGPSILRIQQVVRGDSAAYFCASSPTTKGNQPQHFGDGTRLSIL.